This T cell receptor (beta chain) was sequenced for a study of cytomegalovirus exposure and HLA in healthy donors. As for the study in general: Earlier results showed 90 million to 120 million unique TCR beta sequences derived from approximately 180 million T cells. Study outcomes and limitations: A few CMV-associated chains were confirmed in vitro to be specific for CMV antigens. After further analysis at a later stage, some 15,000 TCR beta sequences were associated with HLA alleles at 0.05 false discovery rate.

Trimming stripped 0 bases from V and 1 base from J, with 10 bases between. CDR1 is SGHTS, CDR2 YDEGEE, per germline. The CDR3 length is 15 residues. As regards this clone: Its antigen is not identified.

60 Vbeta and 13 Jbeta primers were used in PCR. Method: immunoSEQ multiplex PCR; TCRdb's copy keeps in-frame clones and lacks some. The sample lists some 160,000 clones, roughly 80% occurring once. The sample comprised PBMCs. This sequence joins TRBV5-8 and TRBJ1-1; D might be TRBD1 (5 bases). The receptor's source is a middle-aged woman in good health and CMV-seropositive. CDR3 sequence (DNA): TGTGCCAGCAGCTTGGCCCTTGGGGCGAACACTGAAGCTTTCTTT. Amino acids: CASSLALGANTEAFF.